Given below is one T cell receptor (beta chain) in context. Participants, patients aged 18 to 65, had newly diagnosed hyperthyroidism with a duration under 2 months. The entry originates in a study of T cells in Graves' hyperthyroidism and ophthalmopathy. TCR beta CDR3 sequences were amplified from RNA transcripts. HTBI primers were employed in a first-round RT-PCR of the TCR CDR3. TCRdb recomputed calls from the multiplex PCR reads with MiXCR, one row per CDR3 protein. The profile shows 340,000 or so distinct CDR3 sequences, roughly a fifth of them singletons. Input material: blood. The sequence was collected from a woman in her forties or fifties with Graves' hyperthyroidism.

The CDR3 loop reads CASGTTPHEQFF. The CDR3 DNA is TGTGCCAGCGGCACCACCCCCCATGAGCAGTTCTTC. The chain recombines TRBV11-2 with TRBJ2-1; D unclear. The CDR3 consists of 12 residues. V lost 8 bases to trimming and J lost 8 bases, with 13 bases between them. Germline CDR1 and CDR2: SGHAT and FQNNGV.